This TCR beta chain was found in a study of cytomegalovirus exposure and HLA in healthy donors. The assay was immunoSEQ multiplex PCR, and TCRdb's table has in-frame clones only and misses some. The data hold about 65,000 clones, with roughly 94% observed a single time. General study results and limits: The authors enumerated 164 TCR beta chains as linked to cytomegalovirus. Rarity characterized most TCR sequences, yet some public TCRs appeared in many donors.

Points on this clone: Antigen: not known.

Sequenced sample: PBMCs. The origin of this receptor is a woman under 30 in good health and CMV-seronegative.

The CDR3 DNA follows: TGTGCCTGGAGCTCAGGAGGGCCGCACGAGCAGTACTTC. It encodes CAWSSGGPHEQYF. J is TRBJ2-7 and V is TRBV30, with D possibly TRBD2 on 6 matching bases. The CDR3 has 13 residues. The germline V gene encodes CDR1 GTSNPN and CDR2 SVGIG (reference sequence). V lost 3 bases to trimming and J lost 5 bases, with 14 bases between them.